This T cell receptor (beta chain) was recovered during a study of shared clonotypes between healthy human individuals. The repertoire was sequenced with immunoSEQ multiplex PCR; TCRdb's copy has only in-frame clones and lacks some. The data show 100,000 or so clones, with more than 45% seen just once and more than 13% held by the top ten. After removal of 8 bases from V and 2 bases from J, the junction contained 12 bases not matched to a gene. The CDR3 is 16 amino acids. CDR1 and CDR2 from the germline V gene are MDHEN and SYDVKM. Donors comprised healthy HIV-negative adults lacking recent acute infections or vaccinations.

The sample taken for sequencing was PBMCs. The sequence was obtained from a woman aged 40-49 years in good health. Some clones in this sample may be carry-over from other donors' samples. The V and J genes are TRBV28 and TRBJ2-5; 9 positions agree with TRBD2. As DNA, the CDR3 is TGTGCCAGCCCCCCGGCGGGCGGGGGGGTTCAAGAGACCCAGTACTTC. Translating gives CASPPAGGGVQETQYF.